What follows is one T cell receptor beta chain and its context. This sample was included in a study of blood T cell repertoires in COVID-19. This CDR3 spans 14 amino acids. V lost 3 bases and J 7 bases, leaving 13 bases between the germline ends. Germline CDR1 reads MNHEY; CDR2 reads SVGAGI. Data came from immunoSEQ multiplex PCR; TCRdb stores just in-frame clones and leaves some out. The sample includes about 380,000 clones, roughly 80% of them seen just once. The source is a human donor with acute or convalescent COVID-19. The donor label of this sample is uncertain. The material sequenced was peripheral blood. The J gene is TRBJ1-5, the V gene TRBV6-5; D is undetermined. CDR3 loop: CASSYGGPGQPQHF. Written as DNA, the CDR3 is TGTGCCAGCAGTTATGGCGGTCCGGGGCAGCCCCAGCATTTT.